Listed here are 23 T cell receptor beta chains from one sample, sequenced in a study of beta chain features in type 1 diabetes. The investigators reverse transcribed all of the isolated RNA, so they sequenced expressed TCRB transcripts. The data were produced by immunoSEQ multiplex PCR, yet TCRdb's version contains in-frame clones alone and is incomplete. In the table there are roughly 380,000 clones, about 20% of which are singletons. Sequenced input: naive CD4+ T cells from blood. These receptors were taken from a woman between 18 and 29 years old in good health.

Details on this clone: Germline is not matched at one junction end, which may reflect a read error. The J gene is TRBJ2-7, the V gene TRBV29-1, with TRBD1 matching 8 bases. Germline V lookup: CDR1 SQVTM, CDR2 ANQGSEA. The length of the CDR3 is 13 residues. The CDR3 DNA follows: TGCGGCGTGAGAACCGCAGGGGGCCACGAGCAGTACTTC. It translates to CGVRTAGGHEQYF.

With respect to this clone: Other DNA variants within this sample encode the same CDR3. This rearrangement joins TRBV9 to TRBJ2-2; TRBD1 is a possible D gene (5 bases). Per germline, CDR1 SGDLS and CDR2 YYNGEE. This CDR3 has 13 amino acids. V lost 2 bases to trimming and J lost 4 bases, with 6 bases between them. CDR3 protein: CASSVGPTGELFF. The DNA for the CDR3 is TGTGCCAGCAGCGTGGGGCCCACCGGGGAGCTGTTTTTT. Drawing the rest from reference TRBV9 and TRBJ2-2, the complete variable domain is DSGVTQTPKHLITATGQRVTLRCSPRSGDLSVYWYQQSLDQGLQFLIQYYNGEERAKGNILERFSAQQFPDLHSELNLSSLELGDSALYFCASSVGPTGELFFGEGSRLTVL.

The chain carries TRBV6-1 and TRBJ1-1; tentative D call: TRBD1 (6 bases). Germline CDR1 MNHNS, CDR2 SASEGT. The CDR3 consists of 12 residues. Deletions cut 10 bases from V and 0 bases from J, with 9 bases between. CDR3: CATHRVNTEAFF. The CDR3 nucleotides are TGTGCCACCCACAGGGTGAACACTGAAGCTTTCTTT.

In its sample, this clone was seen a few times. The chain combines TRBV5-1 with TRBJ2-5; D ambiguous. CDR1 and CDR2 from the germline V gene are SGHRS and YFSETQ. The CDR3 totals 15 residues. With 4 bases removed from V and 2 bases from J, the gap between germline ends came to 15 bases. The CDR3, as DNA: TGCGCCAGCAGCGGCCTTGCAGGCGATCAAGAGACCCAGTACTTC. Protein sequence: CASSGLAGDQETQYF. The entire variable domain, with the rest obtained from reference TRBV5-1 and TRBJ2-5, is as follows: KAGVTQTPRYLIKTRGQQVTLSCSPISGHRSVSWYQQTPGQGLQFLFEYFSETQRNKGNFPGRFSGRQFSNSRSEMNVSTLELGDSALYLCASSGLAGDQETQYFGPGTRLLVL.

V is TRBV30 and J is TRBJ1-4; D call uncertain. The germline CDR1 and CDR2 sequences are GTSNPN and SVGIG (reference sequence). V lost 3 bases to trimming and J lost 0 bases, with 14 bases between them. The CDR3 spans 16 residues. The CDR3 loop reads CAWRALTAATNEKLFF. The CDR3 coding sequence is TGTGCCTGGAGGGCCTTAACAGCTGCAACTAATGAAAAACTGTTTTTT.

This clone was recorded a few times. This chain joins TRBV9 and TRBJ1-6; 8 bases are shared with TRBD1. The CDR3 is made up of 13 amino acids. The germline V gene has CDR1 SGDLS and CDR2 YYNGEE. V trimming: 3 bases; J trimming: 9 bases; junction bases outside the gene matches: 2. The CDR3 region is CASSGTGLSPLHF. For the CDR3, the DNA is TGTGCCAGCAGCGGGACAGGGCTTTCACCCCTCCACTTT.

The genes are TRBV5-1 and TRBJ1-1; TRBD1 matches at 7 bases. The V and J ends lost 4 bases and 6 bases, in that order; junction bases with no gene match: 9. The CDR3 sequence is 14 residues long. Germline CDR1 is SGHRS and CDR2 is YFSETQ. Here the CDR3 reads CASSPEGQLSEAFF. The CDR3 nucleotides read TGCGCCAGCAGCCCAGAGGGACAGCTATCTGAAGCTTTCTTT.

This clone was counted between two and nine times. Other DNA sequences in the same sample also yield this CDR3. The rearrangement links TRBV9 to TRBJ2-3; possibly TRBD1 for D (5 bases). V shed 2 bases and J shed 3 bases, with 10 bases lying between them. Germline V CDR1 and CDR2: SGDLS, YYNGEE. The CDR3 has 14 residues. In nucleotides, the CDR3 is TGTGCCAGCAGCGTCGGCCAGGGTACAGATACGCAGTATTTT. Protein: CASSVGQGTDTQYF.

A remark on this clone: Other nucleotide sequences from this sample produce the same CDR3. This sequence joins TRBV29-1 and TRBJ2-7; 7 positions match TRBD2. Germline-derived CDR1 and CDR2 are SQVTM and ANQGSEA. V lost 6 bases and J lost 7; bases outside the gene matches: 6. This CDR3 region has 11 residues. Here the CDR3 reads CSVALAYEQYF. CDR3 in DNA: TGCAGCGTCGCACTAGCGTATGAGCAGTACTTC.

This rearrangement joins TRBV4-1 to TRBJ1-1; tentative D call: TRBD1 (5 bases). This CDR3 spans 17 amino acids. Germline V CDR1 and CDR2: MGHRA, YSYEKL. Trimming took off 1 base at V and 3 bases at J, with 18 bases between the two ends. The CDR3 DNA is TGCGCCAGCAGCCAAGGGCGGGGACTGGGGACTGACACTGAAGCTTTCTTT. Translation: CASSQGRGLGTDTEAFF.

This clone was found a few times. The chain links TRBV5-1 to TRBJ1-1; no reliable D call. Germline CDR1 and CDR2: SGHRS and YFSETQ. The V end was cut by 4 bases, the J end by 3 bases, with 10 bases between. The CDR3 has 13 residues. CDR3 protein: CASSVTRDTEAFF. The DNA of the CDR3 is TGCGCCAGCAGCGTGACTAGGGACACTGAAGCTTTCTTT. Drawing the rest from reference TRBV5-1 and TRBJ1-1, the complete variable domain is KAGVTQTPRYLIKTRGQQVTLSCSPISGHRSVSWYQQTPGQGLQFLFEYFSETQRNKGNFPGRFSGRQFSNSRSEMNVSTLELGDSALYLCASSVTRDTEAFFGQGTRLTVV.

This clone has more than one count but fewer than ten. The V and J genes are TRBV6-1 and TRBJ2-7; maybe TRBD2 (5 bases). Germline CDR1 and CDR2: MNHNS and SASEGT. The CDR3 sequence is 15 residues long. V lost 2 bases and J lost 0, with 11 bases in between. The CDR3 is CASSERAVSSYEQYF. The CDR3 region has the DNA TGTGCCAGCAGTGAAAGAGCGGTTAGCTCCTACGAGCAGTACTTC.

J is TRBJ1-2 and V is TRBV29-1; the D is unclear. The length of the CDR3 is 13 residues. Germline CDR1 and CDR2: SQVTM and ANQGSEA. V was trimmed by 7 bases and J by 2 bases, leaving 14 bases between them. CDR3 coding DNA: TGCAGCGCTGTTGACAAATTCAACTATGGCTACACCTTC. It codes for CSAVDKFNYGYTF.

The sample holds a few counts of this clone. V is TRBV2 and J is TRBJ2-7; D not resolved. CDR3 size: 14 residues. The germline V and J ends were trimmed by 5 bases and 6 bases, with 17 bases remaining between them. Germline assignment: CDR1 SNHLY and CDR2 FYNNEI. The CDR3 coding sequence is TGTGCCAGCAGTCCGGAGAGAGGCTTTAGCGAGCAGTACTTC. Its translation is CASSPERGFSEQYF.

There are a few counts of this clone. The V call is TRBV7-9, the J call TRBJ1-2; D possibly corresponds to TRBD1 (5 bases). Looked up from germline, CDR1 is SEHNR and CDR2 is FQNEAQ (reference sequence). The CDR3 extends over 13 amino acids. V gave up 7 bases and J gave up 0 bases, with 9 bases separating them. CDR3 coding DNA: TGTGCCAGCACGACAGCCACTAACTATGGCTACACCTTC. It encodes CASTTATNYGYTF. Together with reference TRBV7-9 and TRBJ1-2, the CDR3 gives the full variable domain: DTGVSQNPRHKITKRGQNVTFRCDPISEHNRLYWYRQTLGQGPEFLTYFQNEAQLEKSRLLSDRFSAERPKGSFSTLEIQRTEQGDSAMYLCASTTATNYGYTFGSGTRLTVV.

This clone was seen a handful of times. The DNA of the CDR3 is TGTGCCAGCAGCTCTGAAGGAGACACTGAAGCTTTCTTT. Encoded protein: CASSSEGDTEAFF. This rearrangement joins TRBV7-2 to TRBJ1-1; D gene unclear. Germline V gene data show CDR1 as SGHTA and CDR2 as FQGNSA. The V end lost 4 bases, the J end lost 3 bases, and 9 bases lay between the germline ends. This CDR3 is 13 amino acids long.

This clone was detected only a few times. This chain connects TRBV25-1 to TRBJ2-1; 9 bases align to TRBD1. Trimming at V came to 1 base and at J to 7 bases, leaving 14 bases not matched to a gene. Germline loops: CDR1 MGHDK, CDR2 SYGVNS. The CDR3 covers 18 residues. The CDR3 region is CASSELISNRGLENEQFF. The DNA for the CDR3 is TGTGCCAGCAGTGAATTGATCTCCAACAGGGGGCTAGAAAATGAGCAGTTCTTC. Drawing the rest from reference TRBV25-1 and TRBJ2-1, the complete variable domain is EADIYQTPRYLVIGTGKKITLECSQTMGHDKMYWYQQDPGMELHLIHYSYGVNSTEKGDLSSESTVSRIRTEHFPLTLESARPSHTSQYLCASSELISNRGLENEQFFGPGTRLTVL.

This sequence joins TRBV6-5 and TRBJ2-1, with no clear D. Trimming took 6 bases from V and 6 from J, leaving 15 bases between them. Germline V CDR1 and CDR2: MNHEY, SVGAGI. The CDR3 totals 14 residues. The CDR3 DNA is TGTGCCAGCAGCTTATTCACTATACCCAATGAGCAGTTCTTC. Translated: CASSLFTIPNEQFF.

This clone came up a few times. The gene calls are TRBV12-5 and TRBJ2-1; no clear D gene. The V end was cut by 6 bases, the J end by 8 bases, with 11 bases between. The CDR3 length is 12 residues. In germline, CDR1 is LGHNT, CDR2 FRNRAP. The CDR3 loop reads CASGVLRDEQFF. The CDR3 nucleotides are TGTGCTAGTGGCGTTCTTCGGGATGAGCAGTTCTTC.

This clone was seen a handful of times. The chain is built from TRBV5-1 and TRBJ2-3; weak D call: TRBD1 (6 bases). V dropped 4 bases and J dropped 1 base, with 13 bases sitting between them. This CDR3 region has 15 residues. Germline-derived CDR1 and CDR2 are SGHRS and YFSETQ. The CDR3 spells CASSPTGLGTDTQYF. CDR3 sequence (DNA): TGCGCCAGCAGCCCGACAGGTCTTGGCACAGATACGCAGTATTTT.

This clone was counted a single time. The chain combines TRBV11-2 with TRBJ2-5, with 7 bases matching TRBD1. Looked up from germline, CDR1 is SGHAT and CDR2 is FQNNGV. The CDR3 loop spans 13 amino acids. J lost 5 bases, V lost 3 bases, and 3 bases had no gene match. As DNA, the CDR3 is TGTGCCAGCAGCTTTGGGACAGCTGAGACCCAGTACTTC. This encodes CASSFGTAETQYF.

This chain links TRBV21-1 with TRBJ2-5; TRBD2, the table's D call, lacks a check against the DNA. TRBV21-1 is listed as a pseudogene. The CDR3 has 12 residues. The CDR3 here is CASSKGGGTEYF. CDR3 coding DNA: TGTGCCAGCAGCAAAGGGGGCGGGACCGAGTACTTC.

This clone was observed a few times. One end of the junction does not line up with germline, which may come from a read error. The V call is TRBV19, the J call TRBJ2-1; maybe TRBD1 (6 bases). CDR1 and CDR2 from the germline V gene are LNHDA and SQIVND (reference sequence). This CDR3 region has 13 residues. The CDR3 nucleotides are TGTGCCACTAGTGGACAGTCTGGAAATGAGCAGTTCTTC. It codes for CATSGQSGNEQFF.